A single sample gave rise to the 8 T cell receptor beta chains below, sequenced in a study of blood T cell repertoires in COVID-19. Assay used: immunoSEQ multiplex PCR; TCRdb lists only in-frame clones, some missing. The sample holds a few hundred thousand clones, approximately 88% seen once. The sequenced sample consisted of peripheral blood. The receptors come from a woman aged 25 to 39 with COVID-19, enrolled during active disease.

The gene calls are TRBV7-2 and TRBJ1-2; the D gene is possibly TRBD1 (6 bases). CDR1 is SGHTA and CDR2 is FQGNSA in the germline V gene. Deletions cut 4 bases from V and 2 bases from J, with 14 bases between. This CDR3 region has 15 residues. CDR3 nucleotides: TGTGCCAGCAGCTCTCAACAGGGCGGGAACTATGGCTACACCTTC. Protein product: CASSSQQGGNYGYTF.

V usage is TRBV28 and J usage is TRBJ2-4, with a tentative D call TRBD2 (5 bases). Trimming cost V 1 base and J 5 bases, with 12 bases left between them. The CDR3 totals 15 residues. Germline V CDR1 and CDR2: MDHEN, SYDVKM. Here the CDR3 DNA reads TGTGCCAGCAGTTTATACCGGGATAACCAAAACATTCAGTACTTC. Protein sequence: CASSLYRDNQNIQYF.

V and J are TRBV4-3 and TRBJ2-2; 11 positions agree with TRBD2. Per the germline V gene, CDR1 is LGHNA and CDR2 is YSLEER. This CDR3 is built from 18 residues. With 0 bases clipped from V and 4 bases from J, the junction kept 7 bases outside the gene matches. The CDR3 region is CASSQERVLAGGTGELFF. For the CDR3, the DNA is TGCGCCAGCAGCCAAGAAAGGGTCCTAGCGGGAGGCACCGGGGAGCTGTTTTTT.

The rearrangement links TRBV6-5 to TRBJ1-6; 10 positions agree with TRBD1. The germline V gene has CDR1 MNHEY and CDR2 SVGAGI. Trimming took 6 bases from V and 13 from J; bases not matched to a gene: 6. The CDR3 totals 13 residues. CDR3 protein: CASSRGQGWPLHF. The DNA of the CDR3 is TGTGCCAGCAGCCGGGGACAGGGGTGGCCCCTCCACTTT.

V usage is TRBV6-5 and J usage is TRBJ2-7, with D unclear. This CDR3 is built from 13 residues. V lost 8 bases and J lost 0, with 11 bases in between. Looked up from germline, CDR1 is MNHEY and CDR2 is SVGAGI. CDR3 region: CASAINPSYEQYF. For the CDR3, the DNA is TGTGCCAGCGCGATTAACCCCTCCTACGAGCAGTACTTC.

The table lists this clone with a count of one. The chain is built from TRBV6-2 or TRBV6-3 and TRBJ2-7, with TRBD1 as a possible D gene (5 bases). The length of the CDR3 is 13 residues. The germline V gene encodes CDR1 MNHEY and CDR2 SVGEGT. Trimming took off 5 bases at V and 5 bases at J, with 13 bases between the two ends. CDR3 coding DNA: TGTGCCAGCAGTATGGCAGGGTACCACGAGCAGTACTTC. It is translated as CASSMAGYHEQYF.

The V call is TRBV7-8, the J call TRBJ2-3, with 8 bases aligning to TRBD2. Trimming at V came to 5 bases and at J to 2 bases, leaving 9 bases not matched to a gene. Germline CDR1 reads SGHVS; CDR2 reads FQNEAQ. This CDR3 region has 16 residues. The CDR3 region has the DNA TGTGCCAGCAGCCCGGAGGAGCGGGGGTTCACAGATACGCAGTATTTT. Protein product: CASSPEERGFTDTQYF.

The chain couples TRBV19 to TRBJ1-1; D might be TRBD1 (6 bases). The CDR3 has 12 residues. Looked up from germline, CDR1 is LNHDA and CDR2 is SQIVND (reference sequence). Between the trimmed V and J ends, which lost 6 bases and 3 bases, there was a span of 8 bases. The CDR3 sequence is CASRQGYTEAFF. Here the CDR3 DNA reads TGTGCCAGTAGACAGGGATACACTGAAGCTTTCTTT.